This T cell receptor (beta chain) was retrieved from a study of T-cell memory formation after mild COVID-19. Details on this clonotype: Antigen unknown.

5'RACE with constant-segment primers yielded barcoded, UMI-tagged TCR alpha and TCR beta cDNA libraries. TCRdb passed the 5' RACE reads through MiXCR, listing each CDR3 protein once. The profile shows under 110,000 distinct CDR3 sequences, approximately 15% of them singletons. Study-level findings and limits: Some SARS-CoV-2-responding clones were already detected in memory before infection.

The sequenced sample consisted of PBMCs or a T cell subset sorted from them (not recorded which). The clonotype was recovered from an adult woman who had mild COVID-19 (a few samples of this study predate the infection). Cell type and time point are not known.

The CDR3, as DNA: TGTGCCAGCAGTTACGGCGAGGGGCTGAACACTGAAGCTTTCTTT. Translation: CASSYGEGLNTEAFF. V gene TRBV6-5 combines with J gene TRBJ1-1; D perhaps matches TRBD1 (5 bases). There are 15 residues in the CDR3. Germline V gene sequence: CDR1 MNHEY, CDR2 SVGAGI. Deletions cut 2 bases from V and 0 bases from J, with 10 bases between.